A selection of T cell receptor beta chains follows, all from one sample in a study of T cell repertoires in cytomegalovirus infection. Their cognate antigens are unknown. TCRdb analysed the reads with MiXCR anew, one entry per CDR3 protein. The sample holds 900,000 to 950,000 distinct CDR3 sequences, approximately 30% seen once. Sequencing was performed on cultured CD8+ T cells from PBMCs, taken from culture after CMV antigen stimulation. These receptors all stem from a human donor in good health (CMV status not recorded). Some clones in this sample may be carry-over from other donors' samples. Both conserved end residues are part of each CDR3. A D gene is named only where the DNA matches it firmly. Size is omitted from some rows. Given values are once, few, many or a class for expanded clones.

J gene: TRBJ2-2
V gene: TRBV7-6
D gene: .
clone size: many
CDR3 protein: CASSLFGGGTGELFF
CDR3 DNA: TGTGCCAGCAGCTTATTTGGGGGCGGCACCGGGGAGCTGTTTTTT

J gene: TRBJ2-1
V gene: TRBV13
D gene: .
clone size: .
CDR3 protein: CASSTGRGDEQFF
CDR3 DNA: TGCGCCAGCAGCACAGGGAGGGGCGATGAGCAGTTCTTC

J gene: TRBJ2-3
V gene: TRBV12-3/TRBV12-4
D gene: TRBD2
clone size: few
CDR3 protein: CASAAAGGTDTQYF
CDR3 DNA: TGTGCCAGCGCAGCCGCGGGAGGCACAGATACGCAGTATTTT

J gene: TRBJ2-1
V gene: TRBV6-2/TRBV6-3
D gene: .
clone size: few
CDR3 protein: CASSYSTRGRSSYNEQFF
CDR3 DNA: TGTGCCAGCAGTTACTCGACCCGAGGCCGTAGCTCCTACAATGAGCAGTTCTTC

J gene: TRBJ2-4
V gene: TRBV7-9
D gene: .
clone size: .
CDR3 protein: CASSPFGGAALELLAKNIQYF
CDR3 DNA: TGTGCCAGCAGCCCCTTCGGGGGTGCGGCCCTGGAATTATTAGCCAAAAACATTCAGTACTTC

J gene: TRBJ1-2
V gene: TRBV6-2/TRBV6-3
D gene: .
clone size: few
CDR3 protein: CASSYSVHRESNYGYTF
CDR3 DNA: TGTGCCAGCAGTTACTCGGTACACAGGGAGTCGAACTATGGCTACACCTTC

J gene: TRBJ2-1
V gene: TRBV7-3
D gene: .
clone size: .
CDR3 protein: CASSLGGGMDEQFF
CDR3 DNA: TGTGCCAGCAGCTTAGGAGGGGGGATGGATGAGCAGTTCTTC

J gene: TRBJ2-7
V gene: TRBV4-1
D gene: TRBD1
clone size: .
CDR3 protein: CASSHATGVHEQYF
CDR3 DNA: TGCGCCAGCAGCCACGCTACAGGGGTTCACGAGCAGTACTTC

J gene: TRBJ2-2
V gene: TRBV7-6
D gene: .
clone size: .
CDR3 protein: CAFPGQTNTGELFF
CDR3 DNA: TGTGCCTTCCCGGGACAAACGAACACCGGGGAGCTGTTTTTT

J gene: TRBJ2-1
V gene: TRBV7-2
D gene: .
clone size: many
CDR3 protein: CASRPGSLPQDEQFF
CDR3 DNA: TGTGCCAGCAGGCCTGGTAGCCTACCGCAGGATGAGCAGTTCTTC